The 17 T cell receptor beta chains given below trace back to one sample, sequenced in a study of control samples from healthy donors and cancer patients. Sequencing used immunoSEQ multiplex PCR; TCRdb keeps in-frame clones, though not all of them. The table has 80,000 to 100,000 clones, roughly 88% seen once. Material: blood. The receptors were sampled from a man aged 25-45 years in good health.

The chain employs TRBV7-9 and TRBJ2-1; the match to TRBD1 covers 7 bases. Germline lookup yields CDR1 SEHNR and CDR2 FQNEAQ (reference sequence). V trimming: 1 base; J trimming: 9 bases; junction bases outside the gene matches: 9. CDR3 length: 15 residues. The CDR3 loop is CASSLGGGDNPEQFF. CDR3 sequence (DNA): TGTGCCAGCAGCTTAGGAGGGGGCGATAACCCTGAGCAGTTCTTC.

The V and J genes are TRBV19 and TRBJ2-1, with 7 bases lining up with TRBD2. The CDR3 is made up of 12 amino acids. Germline assignment: CDR1 LNHDA and CDR2 SQIVND (reference sequence). V was pared by 3 bases and J by 8 bases, with 1 base of the junction left unmatched. CDR3 amino acids: CASSMGGDEQFF. DNA for the CDR3: TGTGCCAGTAGTATGGGAGGGGATGAGCAGTTCTTC.

V usage is TRBV5-1 and J usage is TRBJ2-7; the D gene is possibly TRBD1 (5 bases). V was shortened by 4 bases and J by 2 bases, with 13 bases between the two germline ends. CDR1 and CDR2 from the germline V gene are SGHRS and YFSETQ. The CDR3 consists of 14 residues. CDR3 in amino acids: CASSGTGGPYEQYF. The CDR3 DNA reads as TGCGCCAGCAGCGGAACAGGCGGACCCTACGAGCAGTACTTC.

J is TRBJ2-7 and V is TRBV7-9; D tentatively reads TRBD1 or TRBD2 (6 bases each). Germline lookup yields CDR1 SEHNR and CDR2 FQNEAQ (reference sequence). This CDR3 contains 19 residues. V was clipped by 2 bases and J by 3 bases, with 26 bases between them. The CDR3 DNA sequence: TGTGCCAGCAGCTTAACTAGCATTGATTACGGGCAGGGGCGCTACGAGCAGTACTTC. Its protein product is CASSLTSIDYGQGRYEQYF.

The chain combines TRBV28 with TRBJ2-7, with D perhaps TRBD1 (5 bases). CDR3 size: 13 residues. V was clipped by 3 bases and J by 3 bases, with 9 bases between them. From germline, CDR1 is MDHEN and CDR2 SYDVKM. The CDR3 DNA reads TGTGCCAGCAGTTTGACAGATATCTACGAGCAGTACTTC. Translating gives CASSLTDIYEQYF.

The J gene is TRBJ2-5, the V gene TRBV5-1, with 16 bases fitting TRBD2. V gave up 4 bases and J gave up 5 bases; unmatched junction bases: 11. Germline V CDR1 and CDR2: SGHRS, YFSETQ. The CDR3 is 18 residues long. The CDR3 DNA is TGCGCCAGCAGCCGGACCGGGACTAGCGGGAGGGCCGGCGAGACCCAGTACTTC. Residues: CASSRTGTSGRAGETQYF.

The V and J genes are TRBV24-1 and TRBJ2-3; 9 bases line up with TRBD2. Looked up from germline, CDR1 is KGHDR and CDR2 is SFDVKD. J gave up 6 bases and V 1 base, and 10 bases lay outside the gene matches. This CDR3 contains 17 residues. The CDR3 region is CATSDLAGGANDDTQYF. The CDR3 DNA reads TGTGCCACCAGTGATTTAGCGGGAGGTGCCAATGATGATACGCAGTATTTT.

V usage is TRBV5-4 and J usage is TRBJ2-1, with a weak D call TRBD2 (6 bases). CDR3 size: 16 residues. Trimming stripped 3 bases from V and 7 bases from J, with 20 bases between. Germline loops: CDR1 SGHNT, CDR2 YYREEE (reference sequence). The CDR3 DNA reads as TGTGCCAGCAGCTCGGCCAGGGACGGGAGTTATAATGAGCAGTTCTTC. Translation: CASSSARDGSYNEQFF.

The rearrangement joins TRBV5-1 to TRBJ1-3; TRBD1 matches 8 bases. The CDR3 runs to 16 residues. J lost 4 bases, V lost 2 bases, and 8 bases had no gene match. The germline V gene encodes CDR1 SGHRS and CDR2 YFSETQ. The chain's CDR3 is CASSFGLDRAGNTIYF. CDR3 coding DNA: TGCGCCAGCAGCTTTGGGTTGGACAGGGCCGGAAACACCATATATTTT.

The V call is TRBV5-8, the J call TRBJ1-6; D call uncertain. The CDR3 extends over 13 amino acids. V lost 1 base to trimming and J lost 7 bases, with 6 bases between them. The V gene's germline CDR1 is SGHTS and CDR2 YDEGEE. CDR3: CASSLFVNSPLHF. CDR3 DNA sequence: TGTGCCAGCAGCTTGTTTGTGAATTCACCCCTCCACTTT.

The chain combines TRBV30 with TRBJ2-1; no firm D call. The CDR3 sequence is 13 residues long. V dropped 6 bases and J dropped 0 bases, with 9 bases sitting between them. Germline CDR1 and CDR2: GTSNPN and SVGIG (reference sequence). The CDR3 is CACLVSSYNEQFF. CDR3 DNA: TGTGCCTGTCTAGTAAGCTCCTACAATGAGCAGTTCTTC.

This chain connects TRBV9 to TRBJ2-3; TRBD2 aligns across 9 bases. This CDR3 is 16 amino acids long. The V gene's germline CDR1 is SGDLS and CDR2 YYNGEE. V lost 0 bases and J lost 2; bases outside the gene matches: 4. The chain's CDR3 is CASSVGSGRITDTQYF. DNA for the CDR3: TGTGCCAGCAGCGTAGGGAGCGGGAGGATCACAGATACGCAGTATTTT.

The chain carries TRBV19 and TRBJ1-1, with D hard to call. CDR1 is LNHDA, CDR2 SQIVND, per germline (reference sequence). The V end was cut by 3 bases, the J end by 1 base, with 9 bases between. The length of the CDR3 is 14 residues. The CDR3 loop reads CASSISTENTEAFF. CDR3 DNA sequence: TGTGCCAGTAGTATTTCGACGGAGAACACTGAAGCTTTCTTT.

The chain carries TRBV4-1 and TRBJ2-7, with 7 bases matching TRBD2. V trimming: 3 bases; J trimming: 3 bases; junction bases outside the gene matches: 14. This CDR3 has 17 amino acids. Germline CDR1 and CDR2: MGHRA and YSYEKL. CDR3 loop: CASSHNKPGTNNYEQYF. The CDR3 DNA reads as TGCGCCAGCAGCCACAACAAACCCGGGACTAATAACTACGAGCAGTACTTC.

In this sample, this clone turned up a few times. The chain joins TRBV11-2 to TRBJ1-3, with D possibly being TRBD1 (5 bases). V dropped 5 bases and J dropped 10 bases, with 15 bases sitting between them. Looked up from germline, CDR1 is SGHAT and CDR2 is FQNNGV. CDR3 length: 13 residues. CDR3 sequence reads: CASSGDRPNTIYF. In nucleotides, the CDR3 is TGTGCCAGCAGCGGAGACAGACCGAATACCATATATTTT.

This clone appeared a single time. The rearrangement uses TRBV4-1 and TRBJ1-1; unclear D gene. The CDR3 spans 14 residues. V lost 2 bases, J lost 7 bases, and 14 bases lay in between. Germline lookup yields CDR1 MGHRA and CDR2 YSYEKL. The CDR3 reads CASSQTAGRDEAFF. In nucleotides, the CDR3 is TGCGCCAGCAGCCAAACAGCAGGACGAGATGAAGCTTTCTTT.

The genes are TRBV5-1 and TRBJ2-3, with 10 bases fitting TRBD2. The J segment lost 0 bases and the V segment lost 2 bases, leaving 3 bases of the junction unmatched. This CDR3 is built from 16 residues. Germline V gene lookup returns CDR1 SGHRS and CDR2 YFSETQ. The CDR3 bases are TGCGCCAGCAGCTTTCCTAGCGGGGGTAGCACAGATACGCAGTATTTT. Residues: CASSFPSGGSTDTQYF.